The following is a T cell receptor (beta chain) sequence with its context. What it recognizes is unknown. TCRdb keeps only in-frame clones here, not all; method: immunoSEQ multiplex PCR. The table records some 320,000 clones, roughly 87% of them present only once. The data belong to a study of cytomegalovirus exposure and HLA in healthy donors. The study, taken as a whole, reports: Cytomegalovirus association was assigned to about 180 TCR beta chains.

Germline values: CDR1 SGHTA, CDR2 FQGNSA. Trimming took 5 bases from V and 3 from J, leaving 14 bases between them. The CDR3 loop spans 14 amino acids. The sequence was obtained from a woman in her twenties or thirties in good health and CMV-seropositive. The source material was PBMCs. The chain uses TRBV7-2 and TRBJ2-7; tentative D call: TRBD2 (6 bases). The CDR3 reads CASSNSGGLYEQYF. The CDR3 region has the DNA TGTGCCAGCAGCAATAGCGGAGGCCTCTACGAGCAGTACTTC.